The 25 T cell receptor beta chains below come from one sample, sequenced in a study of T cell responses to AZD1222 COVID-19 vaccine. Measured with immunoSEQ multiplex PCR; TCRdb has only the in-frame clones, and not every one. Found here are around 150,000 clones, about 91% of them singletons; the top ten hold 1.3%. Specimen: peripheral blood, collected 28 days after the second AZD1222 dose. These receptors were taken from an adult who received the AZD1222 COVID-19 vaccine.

CDR3 in amino acids: CASSRIGNIQYF. The CDR3 nucleotides read TGTGCCAGTAGTCGGATAGGAAACATTCAGTACTTC. V and J are TRBV19 and TRBJ2-4; D is undetermined. CDR1 and CDR2 (germline): LNHDA, SQIVND (reference sequence). The germline V and J ends were trimmed by 5 bases and 6 bases, with 8 bases remaining between them. This CDR3 has 12 amino acids.

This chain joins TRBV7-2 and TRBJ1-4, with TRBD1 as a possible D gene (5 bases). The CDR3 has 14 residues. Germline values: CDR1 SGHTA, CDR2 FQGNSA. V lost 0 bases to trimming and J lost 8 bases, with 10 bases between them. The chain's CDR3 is CASSLAGTQEKLFF. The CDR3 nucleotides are TGTGCCAGCAGCTTAGCCGGGACCCAGGAAAAACTGTTTTTT.

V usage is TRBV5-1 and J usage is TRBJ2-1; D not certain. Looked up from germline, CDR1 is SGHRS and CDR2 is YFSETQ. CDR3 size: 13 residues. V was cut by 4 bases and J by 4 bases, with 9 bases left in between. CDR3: CASSPLAYNEQFF. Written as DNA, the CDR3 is TGCGCCAGCAGCCCCCTCGCATACAATGAGCAGTTCTTC.

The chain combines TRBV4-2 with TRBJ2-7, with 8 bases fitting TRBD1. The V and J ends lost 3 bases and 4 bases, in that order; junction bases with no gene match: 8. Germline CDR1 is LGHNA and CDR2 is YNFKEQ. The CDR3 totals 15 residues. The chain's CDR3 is CASSQGDRKAYEQYF. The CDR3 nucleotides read TGTGCCAGCAGCCAGGGGGACAGGAAAGCGTACGAGCAGTACTTC.

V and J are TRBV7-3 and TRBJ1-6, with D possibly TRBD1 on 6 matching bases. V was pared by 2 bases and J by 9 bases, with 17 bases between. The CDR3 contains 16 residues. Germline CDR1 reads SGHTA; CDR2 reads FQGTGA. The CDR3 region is CASSLVGGVAGSPLHF. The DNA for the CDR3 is TGTGCCAGCAGCTTAGTAGGGGGAGTTGCGGGTTCACCCCTCCACTTT.

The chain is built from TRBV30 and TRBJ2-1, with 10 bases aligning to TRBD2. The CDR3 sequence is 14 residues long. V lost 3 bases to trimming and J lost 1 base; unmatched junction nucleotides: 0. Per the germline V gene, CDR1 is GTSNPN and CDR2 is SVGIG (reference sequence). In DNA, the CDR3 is TGTGCCTGGAGACTAGCGGGATCCTACAATGAGCAGTTCTTC. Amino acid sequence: CAWRLAGSYNEQFF.

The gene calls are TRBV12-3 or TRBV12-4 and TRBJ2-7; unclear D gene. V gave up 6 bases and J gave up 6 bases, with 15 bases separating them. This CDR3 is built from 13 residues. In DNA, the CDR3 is TGTGCCAGCAGCCCGCGTCCGGGTTTCGAGCAGTACTTC. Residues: CASSPRPGFEQYF.

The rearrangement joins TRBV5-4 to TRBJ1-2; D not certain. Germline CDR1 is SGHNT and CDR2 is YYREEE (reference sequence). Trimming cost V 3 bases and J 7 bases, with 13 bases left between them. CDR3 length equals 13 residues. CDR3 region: CASSSAGDLGYTF. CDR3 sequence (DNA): TGTGCCAGCAGCTCCGCGGGTGATCTTGGCTACACCTTC.

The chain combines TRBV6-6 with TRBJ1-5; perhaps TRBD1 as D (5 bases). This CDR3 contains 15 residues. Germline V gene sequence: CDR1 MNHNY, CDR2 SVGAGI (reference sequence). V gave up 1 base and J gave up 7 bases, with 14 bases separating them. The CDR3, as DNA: TGTGCCAGCAGTTACTTTGGCAGGGACTCCCAGCCCCAGCATTTT. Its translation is CASSYFGRDSQPQHF.

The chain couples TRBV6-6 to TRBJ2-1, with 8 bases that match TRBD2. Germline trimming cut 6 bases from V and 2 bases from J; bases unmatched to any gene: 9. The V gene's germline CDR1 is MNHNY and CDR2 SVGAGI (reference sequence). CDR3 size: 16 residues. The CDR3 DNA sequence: TGTGCCAGCAGCCCCCGTGGCGGGAGGCCCTACAATGAGCAGTTCTTC. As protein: CASSPRGGRPYNEQFF.

This CDR3 reads CASSLALATGAEAFF. The DNA for the CDR3 is TGTGCCAGCAGCTTGGCCCTTGCGACAGGGGCTGAAGCTTTCTTT. The chain employs TRBV5-4 and TRBJ1-1; 8 bases map to TRBD1. Losses at the gene ends were 0 bases for V and 6 bases for J; bases not matched to a gene: 7. Germline V CDR1 and CDR2: SGHNT, YYREEE (reference sequence). This CDR3 has 15 residues. Full variable domain (rest looked up from reference TRBV5-4 and TRBJ1-1): ETGVTQSPTHLIKTRGQQVTLRCSSQSGHNTVSWYQQALGQGPQFIFQYYREEENGRGNFPPRFSGLQFPNYSSELNVNALELDDSALYLCASSLALATGAEAFFGQGTRLTVV.

The CDR3 bases are TGTGCCAGCAGTTATGGGGGCCCGAACACTGAAGCTTTCTTT. Encoded protein: CASSYGGPNTEAFF. V and J are TRBV6-5 and TRBJ1-1; TRBD1 might be the D (6 bases). Germline V gives CDR1 MNHEY, CDR2 SVGAGI. This CDR3 spans 14 amino acids. Trimming cost V 3 bases and J 1 base, with 9 bases left between them.

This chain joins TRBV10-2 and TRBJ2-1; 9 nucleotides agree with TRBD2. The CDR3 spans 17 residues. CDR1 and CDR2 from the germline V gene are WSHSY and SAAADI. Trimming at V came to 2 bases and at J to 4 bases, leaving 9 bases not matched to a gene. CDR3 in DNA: TGCGCCAGCAGTGAGCCTGAAACTAGCGGGTTGTACAATGAGCAGTTCTTC. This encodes CASSEPETSGLYNEQFF.

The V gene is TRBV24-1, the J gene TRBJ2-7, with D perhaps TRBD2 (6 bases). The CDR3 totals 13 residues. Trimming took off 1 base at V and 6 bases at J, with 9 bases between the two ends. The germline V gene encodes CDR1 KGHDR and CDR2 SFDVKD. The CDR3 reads CATSDLSGGEQYF. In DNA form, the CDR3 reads TGTGCCACCAGTGATTTATCCGGGGGCGAGCAGTACTTC.

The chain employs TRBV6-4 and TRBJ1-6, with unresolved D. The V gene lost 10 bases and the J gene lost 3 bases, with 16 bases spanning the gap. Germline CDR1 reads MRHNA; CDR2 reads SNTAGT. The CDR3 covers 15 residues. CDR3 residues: CATPGGQSYNSPLHF. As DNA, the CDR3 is TGTGCCACACCTGGCGGGCAGAGCTATAATTCACCCCTCCACTTT.

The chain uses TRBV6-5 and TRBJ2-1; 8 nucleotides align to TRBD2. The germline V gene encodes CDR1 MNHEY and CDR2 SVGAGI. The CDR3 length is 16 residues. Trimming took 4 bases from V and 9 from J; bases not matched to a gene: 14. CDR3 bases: TGTGCCAGCAGTTTCGATATTCGTAGCGGGGCATCTGAGCAGTTCTTC. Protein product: CASSFDIRSGASEQFF.

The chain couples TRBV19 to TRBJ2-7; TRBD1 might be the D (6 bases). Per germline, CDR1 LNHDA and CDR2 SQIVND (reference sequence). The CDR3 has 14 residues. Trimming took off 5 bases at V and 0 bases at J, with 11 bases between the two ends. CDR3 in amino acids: CASSARTDSYEQYF. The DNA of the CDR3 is TGTGCCAGTAGTGCCCGGACAGACTCCTACGAGCAGTACTTC.

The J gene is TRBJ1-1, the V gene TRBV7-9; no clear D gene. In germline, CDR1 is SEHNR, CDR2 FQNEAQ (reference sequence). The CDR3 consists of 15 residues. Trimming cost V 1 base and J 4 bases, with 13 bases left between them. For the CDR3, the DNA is TGTGCCAGCAGCTTAGTTGGGAGGGAGAGCACTGAAGCTTTCTTT. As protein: CASSLVGRESTEAFF.

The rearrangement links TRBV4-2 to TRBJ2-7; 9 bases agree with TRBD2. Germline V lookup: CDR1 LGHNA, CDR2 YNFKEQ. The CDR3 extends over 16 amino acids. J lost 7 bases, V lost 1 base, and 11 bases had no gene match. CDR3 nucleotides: TGTGCCAGCAGCCAAGTTGAGGCGGGAGGGCCGGGTGAGCAGTACTTC. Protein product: CASSQVEAGGPGEQYF.

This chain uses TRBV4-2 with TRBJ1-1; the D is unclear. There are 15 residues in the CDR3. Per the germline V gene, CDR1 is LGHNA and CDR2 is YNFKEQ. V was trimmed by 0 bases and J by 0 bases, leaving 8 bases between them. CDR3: CASSQDLSVNTEAFF. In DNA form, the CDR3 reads TGTGCCAGCAGCCAAGATCTTTCGGTGAACACTGAAGCTTTCTTT.

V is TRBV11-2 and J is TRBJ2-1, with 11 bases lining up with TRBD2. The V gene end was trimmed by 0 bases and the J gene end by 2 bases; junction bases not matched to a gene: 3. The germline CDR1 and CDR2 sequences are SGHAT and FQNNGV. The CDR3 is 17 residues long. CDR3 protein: CASSLELAGVPYNEQFF. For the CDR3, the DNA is TGTGCCAGCAGCTTAGAACTAGCGGGAGTGCCCTACAATGAGCAGTTCTTC. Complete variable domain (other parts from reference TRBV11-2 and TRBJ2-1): EAGVAQSPRYKIIEKRQSVAFWCNPISGHATLYWYQQILGQGPKLLIQFQNNGVVDDSQLPKDRFSAERLKGVDSTLKIQPAKLEDSAVYLCASSLELAGVPYNEQFFGPGTRLTVL.

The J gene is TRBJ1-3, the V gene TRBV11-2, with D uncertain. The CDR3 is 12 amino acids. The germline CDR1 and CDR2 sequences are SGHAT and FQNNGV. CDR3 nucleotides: TGTGCATCCACGGCGGGCGGAAACACCATATATTTT. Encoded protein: CASTAGGNTIYF.

In DNA, the CDR3 is TGTGCCAGCAGCCAGTTTGCGGGAGCACAAGAGACCCAGTACTTC. Amino acids: CASSQFAGAQETQYF. The V gene is TRBV3-1 (or the pseudogene TRBV3-2), the J gene TRBJ2-5; TRBD2 aligns across 7 bases. CDR1 is LGHDT and CDR2 is YNNKEL in the germline V gene (reference sequence). Losses at the gene ends were 3 bases for V and 2 bases for J; bases not matched to a gene: 6. The CDR3 is made up of 15 amino acids.

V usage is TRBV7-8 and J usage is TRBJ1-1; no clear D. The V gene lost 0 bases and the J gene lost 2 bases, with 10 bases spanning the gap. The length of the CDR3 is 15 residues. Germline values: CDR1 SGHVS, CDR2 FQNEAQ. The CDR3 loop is CASSLASQANTEAFF. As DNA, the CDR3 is TGTGCCAGCAGCTTAGCGAGTCAGGCCAACACTGAAGCTTTCTTT.

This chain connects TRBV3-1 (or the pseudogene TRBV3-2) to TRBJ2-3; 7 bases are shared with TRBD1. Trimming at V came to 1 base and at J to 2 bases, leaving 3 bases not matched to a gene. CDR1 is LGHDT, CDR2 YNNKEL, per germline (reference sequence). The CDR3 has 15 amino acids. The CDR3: CASSQGTGFTDTQYF. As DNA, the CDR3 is TGTGCCAGCAGCCAAGGGACAGGATTCACAGATACGCAGTATTTT.